The source of this T cell receptor (beta chain) is a study of cytomegalovirus exposure and HLA in healthy donors. General study points: Later analysis identified about 18,000 TCR beta sequences associated with HLA alleles, using a false discovery rate threshold of 0.05. Through in vitro validation, three CMV-associated chains were shown to be specific for CMV antigens. For most subjects, TCR beta sequences were reported to predict HLA-A and HLA-B alleles with accuracy.

From germline, CDR1 is MNHEY and CDR2 SMNVEV (reference sequence). With 4 bases removed from V and 3 bases from J, the gap between germline ends came to 9 bases. This CDR3 contains 13 residues. 60 Vbeta and 13 Jbeta primers were used in PCR. Repertoires were generated with immunoSEQ multiplex PCR, while TCRdb's copy carries only in-frame clones and drops some. This table has around 130,000 clones, roughly four fifths appearing once. This clone occurred a few times. Its matching antigen is unknown. The chain joins TRBV27 to TRBJ1-1, with D hard to call. Material for sequencing was PBMCs. The TCR was taken from a woman aged 40 to 50 in good health and CMV-seropositive. For the CDR3, the DNA is TGTGCCAGCAGTTATTCCGTATACACTGAAGCTTTCTTT. Translation: CASSYSVYTEAFF.